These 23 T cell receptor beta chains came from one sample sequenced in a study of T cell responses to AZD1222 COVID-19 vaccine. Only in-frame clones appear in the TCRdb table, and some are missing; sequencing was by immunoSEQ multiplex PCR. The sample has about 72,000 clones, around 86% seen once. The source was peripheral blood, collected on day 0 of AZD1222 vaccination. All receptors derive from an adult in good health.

The CDR3 reads CASSVTGEDYEQYF. CDR3 in DNA: TGTGCCAGCAGCGTAACAGGGGAGGACTACGAGCAGTACTTC. This chain joins TRBV9 and TRBJ2-7; a weak D match, TRBD1 (7 bases). CDR3 size: 14 residues. V lost 1 base to trimming and J lost 3 bases, with 11 bases between them. Germline-derived CDR1 and CDR2 are SGDLS and YYNGEE.

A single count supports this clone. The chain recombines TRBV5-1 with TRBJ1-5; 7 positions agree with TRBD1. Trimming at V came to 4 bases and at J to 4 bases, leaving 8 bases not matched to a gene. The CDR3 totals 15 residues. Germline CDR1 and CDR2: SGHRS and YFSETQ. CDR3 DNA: TGCGCCAGCAGCCCGGTGACAGGGAATAATCAGCCCCAGCATTTT. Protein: CASSPVTGNNQPQHF. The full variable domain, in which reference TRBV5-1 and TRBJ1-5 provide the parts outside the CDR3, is KAGVTQTPRYLIKTRGQQVTLSCSPISGHRSVSWYQQTPGQGLQFLFEYFSETQRNKGNFPGRFSGRQFSNSRSEMNVSTLELGDSALYLCASSPVTGNNQPQHFGDGTRLSIL.

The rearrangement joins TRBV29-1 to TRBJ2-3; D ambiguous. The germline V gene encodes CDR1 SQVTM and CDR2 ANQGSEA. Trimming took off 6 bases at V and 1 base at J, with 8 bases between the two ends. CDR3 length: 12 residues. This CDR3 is CSVEIRTDTQYF. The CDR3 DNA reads TGCAGCGTCGAGATCCGCACAGATACGCAGTATTTT.

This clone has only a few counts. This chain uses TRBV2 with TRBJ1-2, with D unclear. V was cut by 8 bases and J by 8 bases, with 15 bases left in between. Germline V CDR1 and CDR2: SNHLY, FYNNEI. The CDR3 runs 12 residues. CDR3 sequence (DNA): TGTGCCAGCCGATGGACGGCCGCCGGCTACACCTTC. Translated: CASRWTAAGYTF. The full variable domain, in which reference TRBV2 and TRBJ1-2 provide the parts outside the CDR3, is EPEVTQTPSHQVTQMGQEVILRCVPISNHLYFYWYRQILGQKVEFLVSFYNNEISEKSEIFDDQFSVERPDGSNFTLKIRSTKLEDSAMYFCASRWTAAGYTFGSGTRLTVV.

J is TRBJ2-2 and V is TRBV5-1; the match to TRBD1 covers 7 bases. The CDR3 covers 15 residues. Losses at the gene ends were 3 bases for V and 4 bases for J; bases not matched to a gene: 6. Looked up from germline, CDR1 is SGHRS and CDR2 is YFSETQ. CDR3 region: CASSSTGVSTGELFF. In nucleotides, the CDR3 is TGCGCCAGCAGCTCAACAGGGGTATCCACCGGGGAGCTGTTTTTT. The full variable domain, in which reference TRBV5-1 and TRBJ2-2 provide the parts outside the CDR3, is KAGVTQTPRYLIKTRGQQVTLSCSPISGHRSVSWYQQTPGQGLQFLFEYFSETQRNKGNFPGRFSGRQFSNSRSEMNVSTLELGDSALYLCASSSTGVSTGELFFGEGSRLTVL.

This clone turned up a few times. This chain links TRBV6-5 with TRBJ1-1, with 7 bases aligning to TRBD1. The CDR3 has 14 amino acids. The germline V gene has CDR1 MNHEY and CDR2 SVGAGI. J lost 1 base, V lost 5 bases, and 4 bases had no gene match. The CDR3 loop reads CASSHRTGNTEAFF. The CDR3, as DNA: TGTGCCAGCAGTCACAGGACAGGGAACACTGAAGCTTTCTTT.

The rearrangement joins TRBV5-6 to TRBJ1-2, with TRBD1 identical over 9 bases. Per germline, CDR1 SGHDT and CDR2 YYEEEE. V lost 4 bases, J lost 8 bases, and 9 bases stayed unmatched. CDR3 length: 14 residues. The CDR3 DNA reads TGTGCCAGCAGCACCCCGGGACAGGGAGGAGGCTACACCTTC. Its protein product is CASSTPGQGGGYTF.

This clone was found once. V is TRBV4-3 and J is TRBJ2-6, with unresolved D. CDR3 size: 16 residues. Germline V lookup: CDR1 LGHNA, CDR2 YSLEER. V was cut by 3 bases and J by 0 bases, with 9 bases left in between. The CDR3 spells CASSHLRTSGANVLTF. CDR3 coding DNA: TGCGCCAGCAGCCATCTACGGACCTCTGGGGCCAACGTCCTGACTTTC.

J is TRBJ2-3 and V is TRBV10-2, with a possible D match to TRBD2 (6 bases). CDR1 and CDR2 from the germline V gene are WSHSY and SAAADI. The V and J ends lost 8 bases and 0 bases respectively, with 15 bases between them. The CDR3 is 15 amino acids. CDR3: CASGGGGASTDTQYF. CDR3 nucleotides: TGCGCCAGCGGGGGTGGCGGGGCTAGCACAGATACGCAGTATTTT.

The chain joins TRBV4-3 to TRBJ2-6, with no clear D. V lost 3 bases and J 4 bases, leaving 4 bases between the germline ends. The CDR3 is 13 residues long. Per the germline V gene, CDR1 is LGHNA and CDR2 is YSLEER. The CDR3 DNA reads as TGCGCCAGCAGCCAGTCCGGGGCCAACGTCCTGACTTTC. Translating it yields CASSQSGANVLTF.

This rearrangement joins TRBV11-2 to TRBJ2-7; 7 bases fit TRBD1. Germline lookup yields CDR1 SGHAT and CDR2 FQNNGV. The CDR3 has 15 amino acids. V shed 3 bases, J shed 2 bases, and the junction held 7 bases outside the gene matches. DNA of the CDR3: TGTGCCAGCAGCTTTGACAGGGATCGTCCCTACGAGCAGTACTTC. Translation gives CASSFDRDRPYEQYF.

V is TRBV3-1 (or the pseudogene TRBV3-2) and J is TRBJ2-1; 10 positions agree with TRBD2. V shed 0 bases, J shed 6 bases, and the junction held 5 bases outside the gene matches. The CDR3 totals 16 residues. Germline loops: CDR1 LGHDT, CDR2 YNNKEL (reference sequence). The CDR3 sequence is CASSQDSSGGANEQFF. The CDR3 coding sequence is TGTGCCAGCAGCCAAGATTCCAGCGGGGGGGCCAATGAGCAGTTCTTC.

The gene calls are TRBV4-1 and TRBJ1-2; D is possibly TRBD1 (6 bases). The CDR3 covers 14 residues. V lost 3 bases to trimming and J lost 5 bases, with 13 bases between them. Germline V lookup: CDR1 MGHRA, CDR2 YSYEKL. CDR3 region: CASSQRQGLYGYTF. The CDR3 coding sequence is TGCGCCAGCAGCCAGCGTCAGGGGTTGTATGGCTACACCTTC.

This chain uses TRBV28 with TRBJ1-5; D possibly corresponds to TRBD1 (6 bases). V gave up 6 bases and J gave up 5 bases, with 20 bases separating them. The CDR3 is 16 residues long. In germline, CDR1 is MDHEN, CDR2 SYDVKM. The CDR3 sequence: CASRSGGRVVDQPQHF. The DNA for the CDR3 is TGTGCCAGCAGGTCCGGGGGGCGAGTGGTGGATCAGCCCCAGCATTTT. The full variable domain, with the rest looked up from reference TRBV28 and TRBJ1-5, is DVKVTQSSRYLVKRTGEKVFLECVQDMDHENMFWYRQDPGLGLRLIYFSYDVKMKEKGDIPEGYSVSREKKERFSLILESASTNQTSMYLCASRSGGRVVDQPQHFGDGTRLSIL.

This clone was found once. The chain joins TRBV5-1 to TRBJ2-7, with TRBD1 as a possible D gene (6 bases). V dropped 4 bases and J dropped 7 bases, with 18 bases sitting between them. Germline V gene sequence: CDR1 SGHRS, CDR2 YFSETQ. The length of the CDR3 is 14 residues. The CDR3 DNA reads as TGCGCCAGCAGCCCATACAGGGTTGGAGATGAGCAGTACTTC. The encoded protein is CASSPYRVGDEQYF.

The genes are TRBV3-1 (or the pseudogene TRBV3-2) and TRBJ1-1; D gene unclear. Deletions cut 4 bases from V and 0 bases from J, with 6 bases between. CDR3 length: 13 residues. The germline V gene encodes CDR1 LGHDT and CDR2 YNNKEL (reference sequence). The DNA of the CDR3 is TGTGCCAGCAGCCCAGAGGTGAACACTGAAGCTTTCTTT. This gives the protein CASSPEVNTEAFF.

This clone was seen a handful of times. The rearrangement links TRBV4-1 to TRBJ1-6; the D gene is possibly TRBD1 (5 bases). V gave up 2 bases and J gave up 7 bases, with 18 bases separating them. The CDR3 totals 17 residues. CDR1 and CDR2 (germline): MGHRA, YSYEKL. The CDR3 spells CASSQTPGRAKNSPLHF. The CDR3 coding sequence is TGCGCCAGCAGCCAAACCCCTGGCAGGGCGAAAAATTCACCCCTCCACTTT.

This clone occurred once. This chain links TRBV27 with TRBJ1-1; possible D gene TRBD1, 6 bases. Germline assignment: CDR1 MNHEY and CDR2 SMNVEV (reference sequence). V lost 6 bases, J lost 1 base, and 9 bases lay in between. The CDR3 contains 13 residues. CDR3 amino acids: CASRRGGNTEAFF. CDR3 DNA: TGTGCCAGCAGAAGGGGGGGGAACACTGAAGCTTTCTTT.

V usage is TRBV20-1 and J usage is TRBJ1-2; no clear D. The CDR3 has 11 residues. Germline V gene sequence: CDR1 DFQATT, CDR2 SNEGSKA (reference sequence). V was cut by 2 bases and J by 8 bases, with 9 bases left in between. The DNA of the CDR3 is TGCAGTGCTAGATTAAGTCGGGGCTACACCTTC. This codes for CSARLSRGYTF.

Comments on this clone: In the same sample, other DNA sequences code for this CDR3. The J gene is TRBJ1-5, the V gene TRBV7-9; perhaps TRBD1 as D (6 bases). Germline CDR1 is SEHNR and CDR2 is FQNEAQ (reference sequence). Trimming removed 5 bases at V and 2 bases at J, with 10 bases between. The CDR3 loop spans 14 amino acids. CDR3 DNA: TGTGCCAGCAGCAGGGGGGGAGGCAATCAGCCCCAGCATTTT. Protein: CASSRGGGNQPQHF.

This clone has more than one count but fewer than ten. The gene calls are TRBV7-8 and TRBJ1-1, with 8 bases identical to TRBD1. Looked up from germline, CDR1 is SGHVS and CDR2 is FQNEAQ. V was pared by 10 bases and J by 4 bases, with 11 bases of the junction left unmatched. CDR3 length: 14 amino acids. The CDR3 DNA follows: TGTGCCACTAATGGACAGGGAGTAGGCACTGAAGCTTTCTTT. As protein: CATNGQGVGTEAFF.

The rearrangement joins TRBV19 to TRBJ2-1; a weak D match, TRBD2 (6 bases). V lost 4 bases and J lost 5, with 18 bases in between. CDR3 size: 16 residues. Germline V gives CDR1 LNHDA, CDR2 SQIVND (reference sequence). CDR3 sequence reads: CASSTPGRGKHNEQFF. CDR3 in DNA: TGTGCCAGTAGTACCCCGGGACGGGGGAAACACAATGAGCAGTTCTTC.

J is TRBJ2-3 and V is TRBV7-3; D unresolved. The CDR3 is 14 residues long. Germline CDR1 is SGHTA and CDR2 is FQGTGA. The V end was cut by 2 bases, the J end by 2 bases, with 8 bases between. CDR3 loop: CASSLETSTDTQYF. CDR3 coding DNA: TGTGCCAGCAGCTTAGAGACTTCCACAGATACGCAGTATTTT.